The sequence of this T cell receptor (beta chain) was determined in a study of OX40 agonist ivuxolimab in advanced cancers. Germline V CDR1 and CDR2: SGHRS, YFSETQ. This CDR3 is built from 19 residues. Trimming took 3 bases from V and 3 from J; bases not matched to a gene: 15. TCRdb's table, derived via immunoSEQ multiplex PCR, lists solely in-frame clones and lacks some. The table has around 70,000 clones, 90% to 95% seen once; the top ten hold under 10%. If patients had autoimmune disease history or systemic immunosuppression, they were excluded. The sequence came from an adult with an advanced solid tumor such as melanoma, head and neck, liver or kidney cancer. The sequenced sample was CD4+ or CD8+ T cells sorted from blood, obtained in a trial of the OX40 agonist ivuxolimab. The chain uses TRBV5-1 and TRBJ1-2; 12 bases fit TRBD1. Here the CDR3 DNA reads TGCGCCAGCAGCTGGGATACCGGGACAGGGGGCCGGTGGGACTATGGCTACACCTTC. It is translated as CASSWDTGTGGRWDYGYTF.